A selection of T cell receptor beta chains follows, all from one sample in a study of blood T cell repertoires in COVID-19. Profiled with immunoSEQ multiplex PCR; TCRdb holds only in-frame clones, not every one. Of 110,000 to 150,000 clones in the sample, approximately 90% were seen once. Sequencing was carried out using peripheral blood. The receptors were gathered from a woman aged 40 to 50 with acute or convalescent COVID-19. The CDR3 runs from the conserved cysteine through the conserved F or W. A D gene is named only where the DNA matches it firmly. For some rows the clone size is stated as once, few or many, or as a class when expanded; others skip it.

v_gene,abundance,j_gene,d_gene,CDR3aa,CDR3nt
TRBV28,-,TRBJ2-3,-,CASSFKALGPADTQYF,TGTGCCAGCAGTTTTAAAGCGTTGGGGCCCGCAGATACGCAGTATTTT
TRBV18,-,TRBJ1-1,TRBD1,CASSLMDRDDSGWDTEAFF,TGTGCCAGCTCACTGATGGACAGGGATGACTCCGGTTGGGACACTGAAGCTTTCTTT
TRBV9,-,TRBJ1-3,TRBD1,CASSFDRGPGSGNTIYF,TGTGCCAGCAGCTTCGACAGGGGCCCCGGCTCTGGAAACACCATATATTTT
TRBV5-1,once,TRBJ1-1,TRBD1,CASSYRQGTEAFF,TGCGCCAGCAGCTATCGACAGGGTACTGAAGCTTTCTTT
TRBV6-6,once,TRBJ2-7,-,CASSRDYEQYF,TGTGCCAGCAGCCGCGACTACGAGCAGTACTTC
TRBV4-3,-,TRBJ1-2,-,CASSPRRIANYGYTF,TGCGCCAGCAGCCCTCGGCGGATAGCTAACTATGGCTACACCTTC
TRBV19,-,TRBJ2-7,TRBD2,CASSIRGGELAGPYEQYF,TGTGCCAGTAGTATCAGAGGTGGAGAGCTAGCGGGTCCCTACGAGCAGTACTTC
TRBV19,-,TRBJ2-5,TRBD1,CASAHRGRGSKETQYF,TGTGCCAGCGCTCACAGGGGGCGAGGGAGTAAAGAGACCCAGTACTTC
TRBV4-3,-,TRBJ2-3,-,CASSQDRNTQYF,TGCGCCAGCAGCCAAGATAGAAATACGCAGTATTTT
TRBV19,-,TRBJ2-4,TRBD1,CASSLTGVAKNIQYF,TGTGCCAGTAGTTTGACAGGGGTAGCCAAAAACATTCAGTACTTC
TRBV2,-,TRBJ1-5,TRBD1,CARGQGNQPQHF,TGTGCCAGAGGACAGGGAAATCAGCCCCAGCATTTT
TRBV28,-,TRBJ1-2,TRBD1,CASKWTGRYTF,TGTGCCAGCAAATGGACAGGGAGGTACACCTTC
TRBV7-6,-,TRBJ2-1,TRBD2,CASSPRRGLADSYNEQFF,TGTGCCAGCAGCCCTAGGAGAGGACTAGCGGACTCCTACAATGAGCAGTTCTTC
TRBV28,-,TRBJ2-1,-,CASSLRNRRPNEQFF,TGTGCCAGCAGTTTACGGAACAGGCGACCAAATGAGCAGTTCTTC
TRBV19,-,TRBJ2-1,TRBD2,CASRLAGDDEQFF,TGTGCCAGCCGACTAGCGGGAGATGACGAGCAGTTCTTC
TRBV6-2/TRBV6-3,-,TRBJ1-2,TRBD1,CASSYSQGAEYGYTF,TGTGCCAGCAGTTACTCGCAGGGGGCTGAATATGGCTACACCTTC
TRBV4-1,-,TRBJ2-3,-,CASSRLLPDTQYF,TGCGCCAGCAGCCGACTTCTCCCAGATACGCAGTATTTT
TRBV13,-,TRBJ1-2,TRBD1,CASSLDGQGANYGYTF,TGTGCCAGCAGCTTAGATGGACAGGGCGCTAACTATGGCTACACCTTC
TRBV5-1,-,TRBJ1-1,-,CASRVQMNTEAFF,TGCGCCAGCAGGGTACAGATGAACACTGAAGCTTTCTTT
TRBV11-2,-,TRBJ2-7,TRBD1,CASSSLRSSGTGIFYEQYF,TGTGCCAGCAGCTCCCTTAGATCCTCCGGGACAGGGATTTTTTACGAGCAGTACTTC
TRBV5-8,few,TRBJ2-7,TRBD2,CASSFGLAGETQYF,TGTGCCAGCAGCTTTGGACTAGCGGGAGAAACGCAGTACTTC
TRBV7-2,-,TRBJ1-2,TRBD1,CASSSRDRGATGYTF,TGTGCCAGCAGCTCCCGGGACAGGGGAGCAACTGGCTACACCTTC
TRBV9,-,TRBJ1-5,-,CASSVEGALNQPQHF,TGTGCCAGCAGCGTAGAAGGGGCTTTGAATCAGCCCCAGCATTTT
TRBV7-2,once,TRBJ2-7,TRBD1,CASSLRDRGDEQYF,TGTGCCAGCAGCTTAAGGGACAGGGGTGACGAGCAGTACTTC
TRBV2,-,TRBJ1-4,-,CASREQNEKLFF,TGTGCCAGCAGGGAACAAAATGAAAAACTGTTTTTT
TRBV19,-,TRBJ2-2,-,CASSMRVPNGELFF,TGTGCCAGTAGTATGCGGGTTCCGAACGGGGAGCTGTTTTTT
TRBV12-3/TRBV12-4,-,TRBJ1-1,-,CASSAPGDTEAFF,TGTGCCAGCAGTGCACCAGGGGACACTGAAGCTTTCTTT
TRBV28,-,TRBJ1-1,TRBD1,CASSERGTGQERAFF,TGTGCCAGCAGTGAAAGGGGGACAGGGCAGGAAAGGGCTTTCTTT
TRBV6-2/TRBV6-3,few,TRBJ2-7,TRBD2,CASSSSGRVSYEQYF,TGTGCCAGCAGCAGTAGCGGGAGGGTCTCCTACGAGCAGTACTTC
TRBV9,-,TRBJ2-2,-,CASSYSHGVDAGELFF,TGTGCCAGCAGCTACTCCCACGGGGTAGACGCCGGGGAGCTGTTTTTT
TRBV4-3,-,TRBJ2-1,TRBD2,CASSQDTAGSVSNEQFF,TGCGCCAGCAGCCAAGATACAGCGGGATCGGTTAGCAATGAGCAGTTCTTC
TRBV5-1,-,TRBJ1-2,TRBD1,CASSLGDRDYGYTF,TGCGCCAGCAGCTTGGGGGACAGGGACTATGGCTACACCTTC
TRBV18,-,TRBJ2-1,-,CASSYREGSYNEQFF,TGTGCCAGCTCGTACAGGGAGGGGTCCTACAATGAGCAGTTCTTC
TRBV5-6,-,TRBJ1-2,TRBD1,CASTPGQAHF,TGTGCCAGCACCCCAGGACAGGCCCACTTT
TRBV18,-,TRBJ1-5,TRBD1,CASSPQGADQPQHF,TGTGCCAGCTCACCACAGGGGGCCGATCAGCCCCAGCATTTT
TRBV27,-,TRBJ2-7,TRBD2,CASSPGLAGVEQYF,TGTGCCAGCAGTCCTGGACTAGCGGGGGTCGAGCAGTACTTC
TRBV5-1,-,TRBJ2-7,TRBD1,CASSLGQGRFEQYF,TGCGCCAGCAGCTTGGGACAGGGGAGGTTCGAGCAGTACTTC
TRBV6-2/TRBV6-3,many,TRBJ2-3,-,CASSGTVPDTQYF,TGTGCCAGCAGCGGTACAGTTCCAGATACGCAGTATTTT
TRBV6-2/TRBV6-3,-,TRBJ2-7,-,CASSYSGTGLEQYF,TGTGCCAGCAGTTACTCCGGGACTGGTTTGGAGCAGTACTTC
TRBV28,few,TRBJ1-1,-,CASRAVDTEAFF,TGTGCCAGCAGAGCGGTAGACACTGAAGCTTTCTTT
TRBV2,-,TRBJ2-7,TRBD2,CASQTSGASYEQYF,TGTGCCAGCCAGACTAGCGGGGCCTCCTACGAGCAGTACTTC
TRBV28,-,TRBJ1-1,-,CASSFRPGDTEAFF,TGTGCCAGCAGTTTCAGGCCAGGGGACACTGAAGCTTTCTTT
TRBV4-3,-,TRBJ1-2,TRBD1,CASSQDWMGQGYGYTF,TGCGCCAGCAGCCAAGATTGGATGGGACAGGGCTATGGCTACACCTTC
TRBV6-5,-,TRBJ2-2,-,CASSYSRGVNTGELFF,TGTGCCAGCAGTTATTCGCGGGGAGTTAACACCGGGGAGCTGTTTTTT
TRBV4-3,few,TRBJ2-3,TRBD2,CASSRSPWEAGVTDTQYF,TGCGCCAGCAGCCGCTCACCGTGGGAAGCGGGAGTCACAGATACGCAGTATTTT
TRBV10-3,-,TRBJ1-2,-,CAIRGTGSNYGYTF,TGTGCCATCAGAGGAACAGGGAGCAACTATGGCTACACCTTC
TRBV2,-,TRBJ2-1,-,CASSEERNGDNEQFF,TGTGCCAGCAGTGAAGAGCGCAACGGGGACAATGAGCAGTTCTTC
TRBV28,once,TRBJ2-7,TRBD1,CASSPPSTGVYEQYF,TGTGCCAGCAGTCCACCCTCGACAGGGGTCTACGAGCAGTACTTC